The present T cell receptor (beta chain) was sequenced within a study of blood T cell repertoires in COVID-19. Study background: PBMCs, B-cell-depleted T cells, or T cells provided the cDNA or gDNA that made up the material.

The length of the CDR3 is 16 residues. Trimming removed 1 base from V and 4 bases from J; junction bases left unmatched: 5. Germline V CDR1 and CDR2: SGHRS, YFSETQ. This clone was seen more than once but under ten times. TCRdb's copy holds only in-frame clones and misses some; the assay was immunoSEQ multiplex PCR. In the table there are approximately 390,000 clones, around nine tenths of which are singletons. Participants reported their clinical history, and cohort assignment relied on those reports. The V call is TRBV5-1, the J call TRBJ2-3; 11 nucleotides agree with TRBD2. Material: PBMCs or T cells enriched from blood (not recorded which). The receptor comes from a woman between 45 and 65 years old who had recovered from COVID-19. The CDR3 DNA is TGCGCCAGCAGCTTGCTGCTAGCGGGGGGATCAGATACGCAGTATTTT. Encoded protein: CASSLLLAGGSDTQYF.